A single sample gave rise to the 22 T cell receptor beta chains below, sequenced in a study of identical twins. TCRdb fed the 5' RACE reads into MiXCR, producing one record per CDR3 protein. Of hundreds of thousands of distinct CDR3 sequences in the sample, approximately 6.1% were seen once. The sample was naive T cells sorted from blood. The receptors here all came from a man aged 18 to 29 in good health.

Only a few counts were recorded for this clonotype. The chain links TRBV6-2 or TRBV6-3 to TRBJ2-7; 8 bases are a match to TRBD2. The CDR3 has 16 residues. CDR1 and CDR2 from the germline V gene are MNHEY and SVGEGT. The V and J ends lost 5 bases and 3 bases, in that order; junction bases with no gene match: 12. In DNA, the CDR3 is TGTGCCAGCAGTCATCGGGAGGGCAGTGGGAACTACGAGCAGTACTTC. Translated, it gives CASSHREGSGNYEQYF.

The chain employs TRBV5-1 and TRBJ2-7; 13 bases agree with TRBD2. The CDR3 contains 18 residues. V trimming: 4 bases; J trimming: 2 bases; junction bases outside the gene matches: 12. In germline, CDR1 is SGHRS, CDR2 YFSETQ. Here the CDR3 reads CASSPDPLAGGVTYEQYF. The CDR3 DNA follows: TGCGCCAGCAGCCCGGACCCACTAGCGGGAGGGGTAACCTACGAGCAGTACTTC.

This chain uses TRBV4-2 with TRBJ1-2, with a weak D call TRBD1 (5 bases). In germline, CDR1 is LGHNA, CDR2 YNFKEQ. The CDR3 loop spans 13 amino acids. With 3 bases removed from V and 5 bases from J, the gap between germline ends came to 10 bases. The CDR3 loop is CASSHETAYGYTF. DNA of the CDR3: TGTGCCAGCAGCCATGAGACAGCGTATGGCTACACCTTC.

This clonotype has a count of ten or more. The chain is built from TRBV15 and TRBJ1-3; 8 bases line up with TRBD1. The CDR3 spans 15 residues. Germline CDR1 is LNHNV and CDR2 is YYDKDF (reference sequence). J was trimmed by 4 bases and V by 6 bases; bases with no gene match: 8. CDR3 in amino acids: CATRLDRAPGNTIYF. CDR3 in DNA: TGTGCCACCAGGCTGGACAGGGCACCGGGAAACACCATATATTTT.

This clonotype was seen many times. This chain connects TRBV3-1 to TRBJ1-2; 8 positions match TRBD1. The CDR3 is made up of 13 amino acids. Germline V lookup: CDR1 LGHDT, CDR2 YNNKEL (reference sequence). J gave up 10 bases and V 2 bases, and 6 bases lay outside the gene matches. CDR3 residues: CASSQIRTGHYTF. The CDR3 DNA sequence: TGTGCCAGCAGCCAAATCCGGACAGGGCACTACACCTTC. Together with reference TRBV3-1 and TRBJ1-2, the CDR3 gives the full variable domain: DTAVSQTPKYLVTQMGNDKSIKCEQNLGHDTMYWYKQDSKKFLKIMFSYNNKELIINETVPNRFSPKSPDKAHLNLHINSLELGDSAVYFCASSQIRTGHYTFGSGTRLTVV.

This clonotype showed up many times. The J gene is TRBJ2-2, the V gene TRBV6-1, with 13 bases identical to TRBD2. The CDR3 is 16 amino acids. CDR1 and CDR2 (germline): MNHNS, SASEGT. Trimming took 6 bases from V and 6 from J; bases not matched to a gene: 7. Written as DNA, the CDR3 is TGTGCCAGCAGCCGTGGACTAGCGGGAGAATCCGGGGAGCTGTTTTTT. Protein product: CASSRGLAGESGELFF.

This clonotype was detected many times. The chain recombines TRBV12-3 or TRBV12-4 with TRBJ2-5, with D hard to call. This CDR3 comprises 10 residues. V lost 8 bases and J 5 bases, leaving 6 bases between the germline ends. The CDR3 loop reads CASGWETQYF. The CDR3 DNA reads as TGTGCCAGCGGGTGGGAGACCCAGTACTTC.

This clonotype was detected many times. The V call is TRBV13, the J call TRBJ2-7; D is ambiguous. Germline-derived CDR1 and CDR2 are PRHDT and FYEKMQ (reference sequence). V was trimmed by 6 bases and J by 2 bases, leaving 20 bases between them. This CDR3 spans 16 amino acids. The CDR3, as DNA: TGTGCCAGCAGTACTCCTAATGGCGAACCCCCCTACGAGCAGTACTTC. Protein sequence: CASSTPNGEPPYEQYF.

The sample holds many counts of this clonotype. This rearrangement joins TRBV15 to TRBJ2-2; D is perhaps TRBD2 (6 bases). Trimming took 3 bases from V and 6 from J, leaving 11 bases between them. This CDR3 has 14 residues. Germline V CDR1 and CDR2: LNHNV, YYDKDF (reference sequence). This chain's CDR3 is CATSRTPGAGELFF. The CDR3 nucleotides are TGTGCCACCAGCAGGACTCCGGGGGCCGGGGAGCTGTTTTTT.

This clonotype was counted many times. The chain employs TRBV4-1 and TRBJ2-3; D might be TRBD2 (5 bases). CDR1 and CDR2 (germline): MGHRA, YSYEKL. The CDR3 runs to 14 residues. The V end lost 0 bases, the J end lost 6 bases, and 10 bases lay between the germline ends. The CDR3 loop reads CASSQDPTGDTQYF. CDR3 nucleotide sequence: TGCGCCAGCAGCCAAGACCCGACGGGGGATACGCAGTATTTT.

This sequence joins TRBV28 and TRBJ2-1; TRBD2 might be the D (5 bases). Germline V gene data show CDR1 as MDHEN and CDR2 as SYDVKM. The CDR3 loop spans 12 amino acids. The V and J ends lost 7 bases and 3 bases respectively, with 7 bases between them. The DNA for the CDR3 is TGTGCCAGCATCGCGGGCTACAATGAGCAGTTCTTC. Amino acids: CASIAGYNEQFF.

This clonotype has a count of ten or more. The chain couples TRBV12-3 or TRBV12-4 to TRBJ1-5; D remains unclear. The CDR3 runs 13 residues. V gave up 3 bases and J gave up 0 bases, with 3 bases separating them. The CDR3 nucleotides are TGTGCCAGCAGTTTGGTTAGCAATCAGCCCCAGCATTTT. Translated: CASSLVSNQPQHF.

This clonotype was detected only a few times. CDR3 sequence: CASRLAGGVGTDTQYF. For the CDR3, the DNA is TGTGCCAGCAGGCTAGCGGGAGGTGTGGGCACAGATACGCAGTATTTT. This sequence joins TRBV6-1 and TRBJ2-3; TRBD2 matches at 11 bases. The germline gives CDR1 MNHNS, CDR2 SASEGT. The CDR3 totals 16 residues. Trimming at V came to 6 bases and at J to 1 base, leaving 6 bases not matched to a gene.

This clonotype has ten or more counts. The V and J genes are TRBV12-3 or TRBV12-4 and TRBJ2-3, with D unclear. Trimming pared 8 bases from V and 5 bases from J, leaving 20 bases between. The CDR3 has 15 amino acids. CDR3 sequence (DNA): TGTGCCAGCCGACTCATCCGTGGCAGGAGAGATACGCAGTATTTT. Amino acid sequence: CASRLIRGRRDTQYF.

The chain carries TRBV6-1 and TRBJ2-7; 12 bases match TRBD1. Per the germline V gene, CDR1 is MNHNS and CDR2 is SASEGT. With 5 bases clipped from V and 6 bases from J, the junction kept 5 bases outside the gene matches. The CDR3 is 14 amino acids. This CDR3 reads CASSPGTGGREQYV. CDR3 coding DNA: TGTGCCAGCAGTCCCGGGACAGGGGGCCGCGAGCAGTACGTC.

This clonotype occurred many times. The chain couples TRBV30 to TRBJ2-1; 7 nucleotides align to TRBD2. V was clipped by 4 bases and J by 10 bases; unmatched bases: 7. This CDR3 has 12 amino acids. Germline V gene lookup returns CDR1 GTSNPN and CDR2 SVGIG (reference sequence). CDR3 amino acids: CAWTRAGSEQFF. CDR3 DNA: TGTGCCTGGACCCGAGCGGGAAGCGAGCAGTTCTTC.

Ten or more counts support this clonotype. The chain employs TRBV27 and TRBJ2-7, with 10 bases identical to TRBD2. The germline V gene has CDR1 MNHEY and CDR2 SMNVEV (reference sequence). The length of the CDR3 is 16 residues. The junction had 7 bases not matched to a gene; V was cut back by 3 bases and J by 2 bases. The CDR3 here is CASSLGTGTSAYEQYF. Written as DNA, the CDR3 is TGTGCCAGCAGTTTGGGGACCGGGACTAGCGCCTACGAGCAGTACTTC.

Only a few counts were recorded for this clonotype. This chain links TRBV5-5 with TRBJ2-2, with a tentative D call TRBD2 (6 bases). The germline V and J ends were trimmed by 0 bases and 7 bases, with 10 bases remaining between them. The CDR3 loop spans 14 amino acids. Germline V gene data show CDR1 as SGHKS and CDR2 as YYEKEE (reference sequence). CDR3 in DNA: TGTGCCAGCAGCTTGGAATGGGAGGTCGGGGAGCTGTTTTTT. Its protein product is CASSLEWEVGELFF.

This chain joins TRBV7-2 and TRBJ2-1, with D possibly matching TRBD2 (5 bases). V lost 5 bases and J lost 5, with 19 bases in between. This CDR3 is built from 16 residues. From germline, CDR1 is SGHTA and CDR2 FQGNSA. The CDR3 sequence: CASSTLGRLGDNEQFF. The CDR3 region has the DNA TGTGCCAGCAGCACCCTAGGCCGGTTGGGAGACAATGAGCAGTTCTTC.

The chain links TRBV18 to TRBJ2-1; TRBD2 matches at 8 bases. Germline CDR1 and CDR2: KGHSH and LQKENI. CDR3 length equals 18 residues. V was clipped by 3 bases and J by 2 bases; unmatched bases: 12. The CDR3 is CASSPPSGSLTAYNEQFF. In DNA form, the CDR3 reads TGTGCCAGCTCACCTCCAAGCGGGAGCTTGACGGCCTACAATGAGCAGTTCTTC. Together with reference TRBV18 and TRBJ2-1, the CDR3 gives the full variable domain: NAGVMQNPRHLVRRRGQEARLRCSPMKGHSHVYWYRQLPEEGLKFMVYLQKENIIDESGMPKERFSAEFPKEGPSILRIQQVVRGDSAAYFCASSPPSGSLTAYNEQFFGPGTRLTVL.

This clonotype was detected only a few times. CDR3 sequence reads: CASSPRGGEAGELFF. The CDR3, as DNA: TGTGCCAGCAGCCCGAGGGGGGGCGAGGCCGGGGAGCTGTTTTTT. The J gene is TRBJ2-2, the V gene TRBV5-5; tentatively, D is TRBD2 (7 bases). V lost 4 bases and J 6 bases, leaving 16 bases between the germline ends. Looked up from germline, CDR1 is SGHKS and CDR2 is YYEKEE (reference sequence). The CDR3 totals 15 residues.

This clonotype was detected ten times or more. This rearrangement joins TRBV15 to TRBJ2-1; a weak D match, TRBD1 (5 bases). V gave up 1 base and J gave up 7 bases, with 14 bases separating them. The CDR3 length is 15 residues. The germline gives CDR1 LNHNV, CDR2 YYDKDF (reference sequence). CDR3 loop: CATSRVPPGLNEQFF. In nucleotides, the CDR3 is TGTGCCACCAGCAGAGTCCCGCCAGGGCTGAATGAGCAGTTCTTC.